The 5 T cell receptor beta chains below come from one sample, sequenced in a study of T cell repertoires in cytomegalovirus infection (dated by TCRdb to about 2019). The sequencer was an Illumina HiSeq 1500. The public reads were reprocessed in TCRdb via fastp at Q25 and MiXCR, keeping in-frame beta chains. Entries are consolidated by CDR3 protein sequence, retaining the most common genes and DNA. Here the sample has some 300,000 distinct CDR3 sequences; 15% to 20% occur a single time. Of the sample, around 12% falls within the top ten clones. Sequencing was carried out using PBMCs. The receptors originated from a human donor in good health (CMV status not recorded). Some clones in this sample may be carry-over from other donors' samples.

This clonotype was seen many times. The rearrangement uses TRBV19 and TRBJ2-3; no clear D. In germline, CDR1 is LNHDA, CDR2 SQIVND (reference sequence). The V and J ends lost 3 bases and 4 bases respectively, with 11 bases between them. The CDR3 is 14 amino acids. In DNA form, the CDR3 reads TGTGCCAGTAGTATGCAGGTGCAATCAGATACGCAGTATTTT. Translation: CASSMQVQSDTQYF.

The chain joins TRBV25-1 to TRBJ2-5; perhaps TRBD1 as D (5 bases). Germline values: CDR1 MGHDK, CDR2 SYGVNS. The CDR3 length is 13 residues. The germline V and J ends were trimmed by 9 bases and 4 bases, with 15 bases remaining between them. This CDR3 is CASQGSVLETQYF. In DNA, the CDR3 is TGTGCCAGTCAGGGTTCCGTTCTAGAGACCCAGTACTTC.

This clonotype has a count of ten or more. The genes are TRBV12-3 or TRBV12-4 and TRBJ2-3; TRBD2 agrees at 10 bases. This CDR3 spans 18 amino acids. The J segment lost 1 base and the V segment lost 3 bases, leaving 10 bases of the junction unmatched. The CDR3: CASSLGLAGVPRTDTQYF. As DNA, the CDR3 is TGTGCCAGCAGTTTGGGCCTAGCGGGGGTCCCACGCACAGATACGCAGTATTTT.

The chain uses TRBV2 and TRBJ2-5, with no clear D. V gave up 4 bases and J gave up 5 bases, with 8 bases separating them. The germline CDR1 and CDR2 sequences are SNHLY and FYNNEI. The CDR3 spans 12 residues. Written as DNA, the CDR3 is TGTGCCAGCAGTGTTATTATGGAGACCCAGTACTTC. Translating it yields CASSVIMETQYF.

The J gene is TRBJ1-1, the V gene TRBV15; 8 bases align to TRBD1. The J segment lost 4 bases and the V segment lost 4 bases, leaving 5 bases of the junction unmatched. From germline, CDR1 is LNHNV and CDR2 YYDKDF (reference sequence). The CDR3 is 14 amino acids. The CDR3: CATSMDRVSTEAFF. In DNA, the CDR3 is TGTGCCACCAGCATGGACAGGGTGAGCACTGAAGCTTTCTTT.